Sequencing of this T cell receptor (beta chain) was carried out in a study of T cell responses to AZD1222 COVID-19 vaccine. The study's findings and limits: Spike regions recognized by vaccine-associated CD4 TCRs spanned the protein, led by 160-218 and 743-854. The donor group comprised mostly white British people and more females; the analysis possibly underestimated clonal diversity. Reportedly, nearly half the spike-specific TCRs target unmutated variant regions. Recipients of two AZD1222 doses showed rising Spike-specific TCR breadth and depth.

This clone has only a few counts. The antigen is not known. V was clipped by 5 bases and J by 4 bases; unmatched bases: 6. This CDR3 is 17 amino acids long. Germline lookup yields CDR1 MDHEN and CDR2 SYDVKM. Some clones are missing from TCRdb's copy, which holds only in-frame ones; the method was immunoSEQ multiplex PCR. This table has more than 150,000 clones, roughly nine tenths appearing once. The specimen was peripheral blood, collected after recovery from COVID-19. The V gene is TRBV28, the J gene TRBJ2-6; 12 bases are shared with TRBD2. The receptor comes from an adult who had recovered from COVID-19. The chain's CDR3 is CASSPSGRALGANVLTF. CDR3 bases: TGTGCCAGCAGTCCTAGCGGGAGGGCCTTGGGGGCCAACGTCCTGACTTTC. The full variable domain, with the rest looked up from reference TRBV28 and TRBJ2-6, is DVKVTQSSRYLVKRTGEKVFLECVQDMDHENMFWYRQDPGLGLRLIYFSYDVKMKEKGDIPEGYSVSREKKERFSLILESASTNQTSMYLCASSPSGRALGANVLTFGAGSRLTVL.